What follows describes a single T cell receptor beta chain. The data belong to a study of OX40 agonist ivuxolimab in advanced cancers. Drawing of blood for sampling happened at baseline, at cycle 4 day 1, and at cycle 7 day 1. Sequencing was performed with immunoSEQ multiplex PCR; in TCRdb, only in-frame clones are kept and a portion is missing. The table has roughly 48,000 clones, approximately 84% seen once. The germline V gene encodes CDR1 KGHSH and CDR2 LQKENI. V lost 0 bases to trimming and J lost 5 bases; unmatched junction nucleotides: 7. The CDR3 sequence is 16 residues long. This specimen consisted of CD4+ or CD8+ T cells sorted from blood, obtained in a trial of the OX40 agonist ivuxolimab. The TCR originated in an adult with an advanced solid tumor such as melanoma, head and neck, liver or kidney cancer. This chain joins TRBV18 and TRBJ2-4, with TRBD2 matching over 7 bases. The CDR3 sequence is CASSPPRGRVENIQYF. In nucleotides, the CDR3 is TGTGCCAGCTCACCACCCCGTGGGAGGGTTGAAAACATTCAGTACTTC.